This T cell receptor beta chain appears in the sequencing data of a study of blood T cell repertoires in COVID-19. Study-level background: Samples came from the United States, Italy and Spain, spanning acute and convalescent COVID-19. T cells, B-cell-depleted T cells, or PBMCs supplied cDNA or gDNA.

Categorization into cohorts depended on clinical history that participants reported. V lost 0 bases to trimming and J lost 6 bases, with 14 bases between them. Per germline, CDR1 MNHNS and CDR2 SASEGT. This CDR3 has 15 residues. The authors' processing: Reference gene primer amplification gave nucleated cell count estimates. Data came from immunoSEQ multiplex PCR; TCRdb stores just in-frame clones and leaves some out. V, J and clone size are taken as reported in that table, and D and trimming were inferred from the DNA itself. The table includes about 230,000 clones, nearly 90% detected once. The chain has TRBV6-1 and TRBJ1-2; D uncertain. This TCR was recovered from a woman aged 25-40 years with acute COVID-19. Sequenced sample: PBMCs or T cells enriched from blood (not recorded which). DNA for the CDR3: TGTGCCAGCAGTGAAGCGGGTTGGGGAGGGCATGGCTACACCTTC. Translated, it gives CASSEAGWGGHGYTF.